This TCR beta chain was sequenced in a study of CD8+ T cells in alopecia areata. Broader study findings: Although TCR sharing was seen in mice, sharing across patients was less clear, possibly for HLA-related reasons.

As to treatment: oral pan-JAK inhibitor, 5-10 mg twice daily. Following RNA extraction, reverse transcription yielded cDNA that acted as the sequencing template. Only in-frame clones appear in the TCRdb table, and some are missing; sequencing was by immunoSEQ multiplex PCR. The data contain about 42,000 clones, more than 90% of them singletons. As concerns this clone: Its antigen remains unknown.

The germline CDR1 and CDR2 sequences are SGDLS and YYNGEE. The CDR3 loop spans 16 amino acids. V trimming: 0 bases; J trimming: 2 bases; junction bases outside the gene matches: 5. This clonotype originated in a human donor with alopecia areata. The genes are TRBV9 and TRBJ2-3, with 8 bases matching TRBD1. The sample here was CD8+ T cells sorted from blood, taken at week 24, from a patient treated with tofacitinib. This chain's CDR3 is CASSVAGTGTTDTQYF. CDR3 in DNA: TGTGCCAGCAGCGTAGCTGGGACAGGAACCACAGATACGCAGTATTTT. Together with reference TRBV9 and TRBJ2-3, the CDR3 gives the full variable domain: DSGVTQTPKHLITATGQRVTLRCSPRSGDLSVYWYQQSLDQGLQFLIQYYNGEERAKGNILERFSAQQFPDLHSELNLSSLELGDSALYFCASSVAGTGTTDTQYFGPGTRLTVL.